This T cell receptor beta chain was recovered during a study of blood T cells in healthy people across ages. Trimming took off 0 bases at V and 3 bases at J, with 9 bases between the two ends. Germline-derived CDR1 and CDR2 are SGDLS and YYNGEE. The CDR3 loop spans 14 amino acids. Notes on the study in general: As naive T cell percentage varied, TCR beta diversity correlated strongly with it.

To note about this clonotype: Its antigen is as yet unknown.

The authors ran a second PCR of 7 to 11 cycles using a sample-barcoded 5' primer and a J-beta primer mix. Using its own MiXCR run on the 5' RACE reads, TCRdb lists one record per CDR3 protein. The sample comprises 800,000 to 950,000 distinct CDR3 sequences, just under 30% of which are singletons, and 10% rests with the top ten. These data were likewise used in another study, on T cells of mothers and their children. That study reports: Biologically related mothers and children overlapped slightly more than unrelated pairs, a non-significant difference.

The origin of this receptor is a woman in her thirties or forties in good health. The chain carries TRBV9 and TRBJ2-5; possibly TRBD1 for D (6 bases). The sequencing sample was made of blood. In nucleotides, the CDR3 is TGTGCCAGCAGCGTAGGGGGGCTAGAAGAGACCCAGTACTTC. Its protein is CASSVGGLEETQYF. Looking up the rest from reference TRBV9 and TRBJ2-5 gives the full variable domain: DSGVTQTPKHLITATGQRVTLRCSPRSGDLSVYWYQQSLDQGLQFLIQYYNGEERAKGNILERFSAQQFPDLHSELNLSSLELGDSALYFCASSVGGLEETQYFGPGTRLLVL.